The rows below give T cell receptor beta chains drawn from one sample of a study of blood T cell repertoires in COVID-19. TCRdb keeps only in-frame clones here, not all; method: immunoSEQ multiplex PCR. The table shows about 65,000 clones, with approximately 75% occurring only once. Sequenced input: peripheral blood. The receptors were sampled from a man at least 80 years old with acute or convalescent COVID-19. The CDR3 runs from the conserved cysteine through the conserved F or W. A D gene is named only where the DNA matches it firmly. Clone size is stated in some rows and not others, as once, few, many or a class when expanded.

>TRBD1|TRBJ2-1|once|TRBV12-5
CASGWGQSRGGYNEQFF
TGTGCTAGTGGTTGGGGACAGTCCCGAGGTGGCTACAATGAGCAGTTCTTC
>NA|TRBJ1-1|NA|TRBV4-1
CASSQDSGGPNTEAFF
TGCGCCAGCAGCCAAGATTCCGGGGGGCCGAACACTGAAGCTTTCTTT
>NA|TRBJ1-2|NA|TRBV27
CASMDGGARGYTF
TGTGCCAGCATGGACGGGGGGGCGCGTGGCTACACCTTC
>NA|TRBJ1-5|NA|TRBV19
CASSGRVGNQPQHF
TGTGCCAGTAGTGGCAGGGTCGGCAATCAGCCCCAGCATTTT
>NA|TRBJ1-1|NA|TRBV27
CASRVFRGMNTEAFF
TGTGCCAGCAGGGTATTTAGGGGTATGAACACTGAAGCTTTCTTT
>TRBD1|TRBJ1-4|few|TRBV6-1
CASSEARTGGTGTNEKLFF
TGTGCCAGCAGTGAAGCGCGGACAGGGGGGACCGGGACTAATGAAAAACTGTTTTTT
>NA|TRBJ2-1|NA|TRBV2
CASSAIRTAYNEQFF
TGTGCCAGCAGTGCGATCAGGACAGCATACAATGAGCAGTTCTTC
>NA|TRBJ1-1|once|TRBV6-6
CASKSFGGTEAFF
TGTGCCAGCAAGTCCTTCGGTGGCACTGAAGCTTTCTTT
>NA|TRBJ1-1|once|TRBV5-1
CASRAGQNTEAFF
TGCGCCAGCCGGGCAGGGCAGAACACTGAAGCTTTCTTT
>NA|TRBJ2-1|NA|TRBV7-3
CASSLTTGLYNEQFF
TGTGCCAGCAGCTTAACAACGGGTCTTTACAATGAGCAGTTCTTC
>TRBD1|TRBJ1-1|few|TRBV12-5
CASGRQGAYTEAFF
TGTGCTAGTGGGCGACAGGGGGCATACACTGAAGCTTTCTTT
>TRBD1|TRBJ1-1|NA|TRBV29-1
CSVEKGANTEAFF
TGCAGCGTTGAAAAGGGGGCGAATACTGAAGCTTTCTTT
>TRBD1|TRBJ1-2|few|TRBV18
CASSPQTGQGTAYGYTF
TGTGCCAGCTCACCGCAAACGGGACAGGGGACGGCCTATGGCTACACCTTC
>NA|TRBJ2-7|few|TRBV5-6
CASSLRPLWEQYF
TGTGCCAGCAGCTTGCGCCCACTTTGGGAGCAGTACTTC
>NA|TRBJ1-2|NA|TRBV11-2
CASSPGLTNYGYTF
TGTGCCAGCAGCCCGGGTCTCACTAACTATGGCTACACCTTC
>TRBD2|TRBJ2-3|NA|TRBV7-9
CASTGLAGSASQYF
TGTGCCAGCACGGGTCTAGCGGGTTCAGCATCGCAGTATTTT
>TRBD1|TRBJ1-1|NA|TRBV3-1/TRBV3-2
CASSSRGQGGTEAFF
TGTGCCAGCAGTTCTAGGGGACAGGGAGGCACTGAAGCTTTCTTT
>TRBD1|TRBJ1-2|NA|TRBV6-1
CASSERGRLGYTF
TGTGCCAGCAGTGAGAGGGGGCGTCTTGGCTACACCTTC
>NA|TRBJ1-1|once|TRBV5-1
CASSLAVTKYTEAFF
TGCGCCAGCAGCTTGGCCGTGACTAAATACACTGAAGCTTTCTTT
>NA|TRBJ1-1|NA|TRBV6-5
CASSSGIKAFF
TGTGCCAGCAGTTCAGGGATCAAAGCTTTCTTT
>NA|TRBJ1-1|NA|TRBV5-6
CASSLRGNTEAFF
TGTGCCAGCAGCTTACGGGGGAACACTGAAGCTTTCTTT
>NA|TRBJ2-3|NA|TRBV18
CASSLTLGPDTQYF
TGTGCCAGCTCACTCACGCTAGGTCCTGATACGCAGTATTTT
>NA|TRBJ1-1|NA|TRBV18
CASSVNRNTEAFF
TGTGCCAGCTCAGTAAACAGGAACACTGAAGCTTTCTTT
>NA|TRBJ1-5|NA|TRBV19
CASSMGGEGNQPQHF
TGTGCCAGTAGTATGGGGGGGGAAGGGAATCAGCCCCAGCATTTT
>TRBD1|TRBJ1-5|NA|TRBV6-5
CATGPDRVSQPQHF
TGTGCCACGGGACCTGACAGGGTATCGCAGCCCCAGCATTTT
>TRBD1|TRBJ1-2|NA|TRBV10-3
CAISEGGQGNYGYTF
TGTGCCATCAGTGAGGGTGGACAGGGCAACTATGGCTACACCTTC
>TRBD1|TRBJ2-7|NA|TRBV6-5
CASSYQGQAPWYF
TGTGCCAGCAGTTACCAGGGACAGGCTCCCTGGTACTTC
>NA|TRBJ1-2|NA|TRBV2
CASSELRGGYTF
TGTGCCAGCAGTGAGTTAAGGGGAGGCTACACCTTC
>NA|TRBJ1-4|NA|TRBV7-2
CASSLRVRGTATNEKLFF
TGTGCCAGCAGCTTGAGGGTCCGGGGGACCGCTACTAATGAAAAACTGTTTTTT
>NA|TRBJ2-3|NA|TRBV2
CASLAEGDTQYF
TGTGCCAGCCTCGCGGAAGGAGATACGCAGTATTTT
>TRBD2|TRBJ2-1|NA|TRBV19
CASSNRFVGGAYNEQFF
TGTGCCAGTAGTAACCGATTTGTGGGGGGGGCCTACAATGAGCAGTTCTTC
>TRBD1|TRBJ1-3|NA|TRBV3-1/TRBV3-2
CASSPRTGAGNTIYF
TGTGCCAGCAGCCCTCGGACAGGCGCTGGAAACACCATATATTTT
>NA|TRBJ1-4|NA|TRBV11-3
CASSVVATNEKLFF
TGTGCCAGCAGTGTAGTTGCAACTAATGAAAAACTGTTTTTT
>TRBD1|TRBJ1-6|NA|TRBV7-8
CASSYGQGNNSPLHF
TGTGCCAGCAGCTACGGACAGGGTAATAATTCACCCCTCCACTTT
>TRBD1|TRBJ2-7|NA|TRBV5-1
CASGHGTVGYEQYF
TGCGCCAGCGGCCATGGGACAGTTGGATACGAGCAGTACTTC
>NA|TRBJ1-6|few|TRBV2
CASSSALYGNSPLHF
TGTGCCAGCAGCTCAGCTCTGTACGGGAATTCACCCCTCCACTTT
>TRBD1|TRBJ1-2|NA|TRBV2
CASSEIGQGYGYTF
TGTGCCAGCAGTGAAATCGGACAGGGCTATGGCTACACCTTC
>NA|TRBJ1-1|few|TRBV5-1
CASSLWSAGERAEAFF
TGCGCCAGCAGCTTGTGGTCGGCGGGGGAGAGGGCTGAAGCTTTCTTT
>TRBD1|TRBJ2-7|NA|TRBV9
CASSVDGQGNYEQYF
TGTGCCAGCAGCGTAGATGGACAGGGTAACTACGAGCAGTACTTC
>NA|TRBJ1-1|NA|TRBV5-5
CASSSMNTEAFF
TGTGCCAGCAGCTCTATGAACACTGAAGCTTTCTTT
>NA|TRBJ1-4|NA|TRBV4-2
CASSQPISGTPPGDEKLFF
TGTGCCAGCAGCCAACCTATATCCGGGACACCCCCTGGTGATGAAAAACTGTTTTTT
>NA|TRBJ1-6|few|TRBV6-5
CATRGGVGYNSPLHF
TGTGCCACCCGAGGGGGAGTCGGATATAATTCACCCCTCCACTTT
>TRBD2|TRBJ2-1|NA|TRBV9
CASSVVERLAGRNEQFF
TGTGCCAGCAGCGTAGTAGAAAGGCTAGCGGGGCGAAATGAGCAGTTCTTC
>TRBD1|TRBJ1-4|NA|TRBV30
CAWARDSEKLFF
TGTGCCTGGGCTAGGGACAGTGAAAAACTGTTTTTT
>TRBD2|TRBJ2-1|NA|TRBV12-3/TRBV12-4
CASSGTSQTEQFF
TGTGCCAGCAGTGGGACTAGTCAAACTGAGCAGTTCTTC
>NA|TRBJ1-6|NA|TRBV7-2
CASSLGSYNSPLHF
TGTGCCAGCAGCTTAGGGAGTTATAATTCACCCCTCCACTTT
>NA|TRBJ1-1|NA|TRBV19
CASSIGKGGEAFF
TGTGCCAGTAGTATAGGTAAGGGAGGTGAAGCTTTCTTT
>TRBD1|TRBJ2-1|once|TRBV4-1
CASSQDRRGTGTVLGQFF
TGCGCCAGCAGCCAAGATCGTCGGGGGACAGGGACGGTCCTGGGGCAGTTCTTC
>NA|TRBJ1-1|NA|TRBV19
CASRLAGTPSTEAFF
TGTGCCAGTAGACTGGCCGGGACACCGAGTACTGAAGCTTTCTTT
>TRBD2|TRBJ2-5|once|TRBV10-3
CAISSRTSGGLQETQYF
TGTGCCATCAGTTCACGGACTAGCGGGGGCTTACAAGAGACCCAGTACTTC
>NA|TRBJ1-1|once|TRBV3-1/TRBV3-2
CASSPIQGRGVNTEAFF
TGTGCCAGCAGCCCGATACAGGGTCGAGGGGTGAACACTGAAGCTTTCTTT
>NA|TRBJ2-3|NA|TRBV5-1
CASSLTVTDTQYF
TGCGCCAGCAGCTTGACAGTAACAGATACGCAGTATTTT
>NA|TRBJ2-7|NA|TRBV19
CASSPRSRGNYEQYF
TGTGCCAGTAGTCCACGGTCCAGGGGAAACTACGAGCAGTACTTC
>NA|TRBJ1-2|NA|TRBV6-5
CASKGRRSYGYTF
TGTGCCAGCAAGGGGCGCAGGAGCTATGGCTACACCTTC
>TRBD2|TRBJ2-5|medium-sized|TRBV7-9
CASSSAGTSGETQYF
TGTGCCAGCAGCTCGGCTGGGACTAGCGGAGAGACCCAGTACTTC
>TRBD2|TRBJ2-1|NA|TRBV7-9
CASSYDGGAWNEQFF
TGTGCCAGCAGCTACGACGGGGGGGCTTGGAATGAGCAGTTCTTC
>TRBD1|TRBJ1-5|NA|TRBV6-5
CASSGDRGSYQPQHF
TGTGCCAGCAGCGGGGACAGGGGGTCATATCAGCCCCAGCATTTT
>NA|TRBJ1-5|NA|TRBV7-2
CASSSRGGPRGNQPQHF
TGTGCCAGCAGCTCCCGGGGGGGTCCTAGGGGCAATCAGCCCCAGCATTTT
>TRBD2|TRBJ2-7|few|TRBV13
CASSALTSGFYEQYF
TGTGCCAGCAGCGCCTTGACTAGCGGGTTCTACGAGCAGTACTTC
>TRBD1|TRBJ1-6|NA|TRBV19
CASSMGDRNNSPLHF
TGTGCCAGTAGTATGGGGGACAGAAATAATTCACCCCTCCACTTT